These T cell receptor beta chains were read from a single sample in a study of cytomegalovirus exposure and HLA in healthy donors. The data were produced by immunoSEQ multiplex PCR, yet TCRdb's version contains in-frame clones alone and is incomplete. The sample lists about 160,000 clones; approximately 79% were seen once. Sequencing was done on a sample of PBMCs. All receptors come from a woman in her forties or fifties in good health and CMV-seropositive. Each CDR3 is given with its conserved first and last residue. The order of the fields is J gene, CDR3 length, V gene, CDR3 protein.

TRBJ2-3,14,TRBV29-1,CSVDPSGVTDTQYF
TRBJ1-1,17,TRBV5-1,CASSPQSLSRENTEAFF
TRBJ1-6,16,TRBV7-9,CASSLTPEEVDSPLHF
TRBJ2-1,15,TRBV5-4,CASSLPPLTYNEQFF
TRBJ2-1,12,TRBV28,CASSKTDNEQFF
TRBJ2-3,15,TRBV7-2,CASSLASGGFGGQYF
TRBJ1-1,15,TRBV7-9,CASSFLLQGNTEAFF
TRBJ2-2,16,TRBV4-2,CASSPGSGRTAGELFF
TRBJ1-3,16,TRBV18,CASSLRTGPSGNTIYF
TRBJ2-4,13,TRBV6-1,CASSEAGGNIQYF
TRBJ1-1,14,TRBV29-1,CSVELGGGGTEAFF
TRBJ2-2,16,TRBV9,CASSVAGQGASGELFF
TRBJ1-1,13,TRBV2,CASSVVMNTEAFF
TRBJ2-7,16,TRBV18,CASSFRLADLNYEQYF
TRBJ2-4,12,TRBV7-6,CASSYQGGIQYF
TRBJ1-5,15,TRBV12-1,CASSPRGDGDQPQHF
TRBJ2-5,15,TRBV18,CASSLRPSRGETQYF
TRBJ2-1,17,TRBV10-3,CAISESLGTGVYNEQFF
TRBJ2-5,16,TRBV30,CAWSAIARGRWETQYF
TRBJ1-6,12,TRBV2,CASMTRNSPLHF
TRBJ1-2,15,TRBV10-3,CAISEPTGNRSGYTF
TRBJ2-3,16,TRBV28,CASTTGDTWSTDTQYF
TRBJ2-2,14,TRBV5-1,CASSLEQPTGELFF
TRBJ2-3,16,TRBV11-2,CASSLDRSVRADTQYF
TRBJ2-2,11,TRBV27,CASRFRGELFF
TRBJ1-2,14,TRBV4-1,CASSQGVQFDGYTF
TRBJ1-2,12,TRBV7-2,CASSPQGSGYTF
TRBJ2-5,14,TRBV28,CASSSRGMRETQYF
TRBJ2-3,15,TRBV5-6,CASSLDSGSTDTQYF
TRBJ2-3,14,TRBV29-1,CSVDPGHSTDTQYF
TRBJ1-4,14,TRBV5-6,CASSFNRGHEKLFF
TRBJ1-2,15,TRBV2,CASRAGRDANYGYTF
TRBJ2-5,11,TRBV20-1,CSGLATGTQYF
TRBJ2-3,15,TRBV4-1,CASSQDMAGGDTQYF
TRBJ2-3,17,TRBV21-1,CASSKEETGGPSDTQYF
TRBJ1-1,15,TRBV7-2,CASSLQTGMNTEAFF
TRBJ2-5,13,TRBV5-1,CASSKGLAETQYF
TRBJ2-5,13,TRBV30,CAWEKQGEETQYF
TRBJ2-3,14,TRBV9,CASNGQQGTDTQYF
TRBJ2-1,14,TRBV2,CASMIAGVRNEQFF
TRBJ2-7,14,TRBV6-1,CASSSRTVGNEQYF
TRBJ2-3,17,TRBV12-2,CASRFYEGSGNGDTQYF
TRBJ1-5,14,TRBV28,CASSAIDRNQPQHF
TRBJ2-7,14,TRBV7-9,CASSLVAGGSEQYF
TRBJ1-3,15,TRBV6-5,CASRRQGVGGNTIYF
TRBJ2-6,18,TRBV7-2,CASSLVGTGGGGANVLTF
TRBJ1-1,16,TRBV7-2,CASSSLQGSLGTEAFF
TRBJ1-5,16,TRBV18,CASSPAGGGGNQPQHF
TRBJ1-4,14,TRBV28,CASSPGERFGKLFF
TRBJ1-3,17,TRBV4-1,CASSQVPGLGSGNTIYF
TRBJ1-3,15,TRBV7-2,CASSSDGSSGNTIYF
TRBJ1-5,15,TRBV27,CASSSGILPNQPQHF
TRBJ1-5,14,TRBV6-5,CASSRAGAGQPQHF
TRBJ2-5,14,TRBV6-1,CARGTSGGGETQYF